This TCR beta chain is from a study of shared clonotypes between healthy human individuals. Using immunoSEQ multiplex PCR, the repertoire was profiled, and TCRdb retains in-frame clones only, with some absent. The data show around 550,000 clones, with about 95% seen just once and about 0.11% held by the top ten. A remark on this clone: As yet, its antigen is unknown.

CD45RO negativity and positive selection for CCR7 defined naive CD8 cells, a population that excluded terminally differentiated effector memory CD45RA+ cells. General observations from the study: Inspection by rarefaction showed sorted-subset sequencing to be incomplete despite large depth. Estimated richness values were generally larger in naive subsets than in memory subsets.

CDR1 and CDR2 (germline): SEHNR, FQNEAQ (reference sequence). CDR3 size: 13 residues. The V and J ends lost 5 bases and 4 bases respectively, with 9 bases between them. Sequenced material: naive CD8+ T cells sorted from blood. V and J are TRBV7-9 and TRBJ2-1; TRBD2 is a possible D gene (6 bases). This TCR derives from a woman aged 25-40 years in good health. DNA for the CDR3: TGTGCCAGCAGCCCGGGGAGGTACAATGAGCAGTTCTTC. Protein product: CASSPGRYNEQFF.